This T cell receptor (beta chain) emerged from a study of CD8 T cells in ankylosing spondylitis. Study conclusions and caveats: Disease-linked clones were found to be CD8+ and relatively rare in peripheral blood.

TCRdb independently ran MiXCR on the 5' RACE reads; one entry per CDR3 protein. The table shows 310,000 or so distinct CDR3 sequences, with 20% occurring only once. Concerning this clonotype itself: The antigen remains undetermined.

Trimming removed 4 bases at V and 4 bases at J, with 24 bases between. The germline V gene has CDR1 SGDLS and CDR2 YYNGEE. This CDR3 spans 18 amino acids. The specimen sequenced was blood, either unsorted or a sorted T cell fraction (not recorded which). The source of this sequence is a male donor with ankylosing spondylitis or in good health (not recorded which). The chain recombines TRBV9 with TRBJ2-1; TRBD2 might be the D (6 bases). DNA for the CDR3: TGTGCCAGCAGCCCTAACATTCCCGGGACTCGAGTTTACAATGAGCAGTTCTTC. Translation gives CASSPNIPGTRVYNEQFF.